The TCR beta chain described here comes from a study of T cell repertoires in cytomegalovirus infection. Overall study context: CMV epitopes, recently identified HLA-C-restricted and well-studied HLA-B-restricted, were used. Public TCR beta signatures were indicative of both CMV infection and a matching HLA type.

Comment on this clonotype: Its antigen is currently unknown.

V was cut by 0 bases and J by 5 bases, with 23 bases left in between. This CDR3 is 18 amino acids long. Germline-derived CDR1 and CDR2 are LGHNT and FRNRAP. TCRdb re-called the reads with MiXCR, one entry per CDR3 protein. Here the sample spans 750,000 to 900,000 distinct CDR3 sequences, 29% being singletons. Study-level findings and limits: The study identified carriers of CMV plus the relevant HLA from cumulative public TCR beta family frequency. HLA-C-restricted CMV clonotypes gave the most frequent clonotype in two of eight donors.

The chain carries TRBV12-5 and TRBJ2-7; a possible D gene is TRBD2 (6 bases). This clonotype was obtained from a human donor in good health (CMV status not recorded). Some clones in this sample may be carry-over from other donors' samples. The sample here was cultured CD8+ T cells from PBMCs, taken from culture after CMV antigen stimulation. CDR3 in DNA: TGTGCTAGTGGTTTGGTCATGTTATGGGAGGTAAACGAGGACGAGCAGTACGTC. Protein product: CASGLVMLWEVNEDEQYV.